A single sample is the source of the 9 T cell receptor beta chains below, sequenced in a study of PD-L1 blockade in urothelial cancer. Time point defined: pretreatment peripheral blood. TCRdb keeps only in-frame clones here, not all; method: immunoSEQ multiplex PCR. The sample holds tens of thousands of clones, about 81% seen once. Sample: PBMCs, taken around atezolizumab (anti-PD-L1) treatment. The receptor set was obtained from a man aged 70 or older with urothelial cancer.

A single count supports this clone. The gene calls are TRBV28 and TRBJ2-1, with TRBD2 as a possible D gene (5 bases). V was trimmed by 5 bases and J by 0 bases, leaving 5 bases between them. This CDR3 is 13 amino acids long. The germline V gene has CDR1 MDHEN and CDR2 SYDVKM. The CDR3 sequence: CASSLASYNEQFF. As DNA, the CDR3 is TGTGCCAGCAGTCTAGCCTCCTACAATGAGCAGTTCTTC.

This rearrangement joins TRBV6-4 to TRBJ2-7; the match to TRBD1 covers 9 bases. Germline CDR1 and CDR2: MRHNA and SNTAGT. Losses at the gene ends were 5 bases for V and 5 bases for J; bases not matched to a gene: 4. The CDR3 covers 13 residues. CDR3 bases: TGTGCCAGCAGTAGAGGGACAGGGAACGAGCAGTACTTC. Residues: CASSRGTGNEQYF.

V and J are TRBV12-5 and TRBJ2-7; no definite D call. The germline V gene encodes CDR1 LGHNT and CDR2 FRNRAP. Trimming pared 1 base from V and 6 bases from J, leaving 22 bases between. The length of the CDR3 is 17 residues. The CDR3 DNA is TGTGCTAGTGGTTTGGCCTTACAAGCGCGAGTCACGGTCGAGCAGTACTTC. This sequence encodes CASGLALQARVTVEQYF.

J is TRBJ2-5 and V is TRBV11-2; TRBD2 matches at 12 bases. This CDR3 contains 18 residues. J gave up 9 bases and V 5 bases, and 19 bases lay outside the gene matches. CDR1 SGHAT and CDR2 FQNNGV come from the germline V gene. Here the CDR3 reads CASSPRALWASGRVSQYF. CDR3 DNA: TGTGCCAGCAGCCCTAGGGCCCTTTGGGCTAGCGGGAGGGTGTCCCAGTACTTC.

The CDR3 here is CASSGEVDTGELFF. CDR3 coding DNA: TGTGCCAGCAGCGGAGAGGTGGACACCGGGGAGCTGTTTTTT. This sequence joins TRBV28 and TRBJ2-2; no clear D. V lost 6 bases and J 3 bases, leaving 11 bases between the germline ends. CDR1 and CDR2 (germline): MDHEN, SYDVKM. This CDR3 has 14 amino acids.

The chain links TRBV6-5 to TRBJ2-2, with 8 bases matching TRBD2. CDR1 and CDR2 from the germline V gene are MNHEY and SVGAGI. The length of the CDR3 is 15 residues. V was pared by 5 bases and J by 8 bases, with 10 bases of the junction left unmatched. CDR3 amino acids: CASSPRGLGKGELFF. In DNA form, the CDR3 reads TGTGCCAGCAGTCCGAGGGGACTAGGCAAGGGGGAGCTGTTTTTT.

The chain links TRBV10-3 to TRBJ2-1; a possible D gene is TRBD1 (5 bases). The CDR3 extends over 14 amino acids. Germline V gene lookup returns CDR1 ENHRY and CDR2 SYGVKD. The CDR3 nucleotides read TGTTCTACCAAGCGTCCAGGGATGTACGATGAGCAGTTCTTC. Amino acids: CSTKRPGMYDEQFF.

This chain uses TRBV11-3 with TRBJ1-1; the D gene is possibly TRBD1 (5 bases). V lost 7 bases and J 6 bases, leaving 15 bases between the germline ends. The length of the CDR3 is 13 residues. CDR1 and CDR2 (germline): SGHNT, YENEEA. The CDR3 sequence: CASTNARVPEAFF. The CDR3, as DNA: TGTGCCAGCACCAATGCCAGGGTCCCTGAAGCTTTCTTT.

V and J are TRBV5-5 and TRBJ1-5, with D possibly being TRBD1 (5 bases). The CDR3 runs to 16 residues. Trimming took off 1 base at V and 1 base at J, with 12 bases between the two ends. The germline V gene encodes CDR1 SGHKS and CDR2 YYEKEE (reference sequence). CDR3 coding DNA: TGTGCCAGCAGCTTGTTTCCAGGGTTGAGCAATCAGCCCCAGCATTTT. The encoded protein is CASSLFPGLSNQPQHF.